One sample yielded the 30 T cell receptor beta chains listed below, sequenced in a study of cytomegalovirus exposure and HLA in healthy donors. PCR employed 60 Vbeta and 13 Jbeta primers. Sequencing was performed with immunoSEQ multiplex PCR; in TCRdb, only in-frame clones are kept and a portion is missing. Of some 120,000 clones in the sample, less than 80% are singletons; the top ten hold about 1.9%. Sequenced input: PBMCs. The receptors derive from a man aged 50 or older in good health and CMV-seronegative.

The chain recombines TRBV7-3 with TRBJ2-2; TRBD2 matches at 7 bases. Germline values: CDR1 SGHTA, CDR2 FQGTGA. The CDR3 is 16 residues long. V shed 5 bases and J 2 bases; nucleotides not matched to a gene: 8. CDR3 amino acids: CASSLMASGNTGELFF. CDR3 sequence (DNA): TGTGCCAGCAGCCTAATGGCTAGCGGAAACACCGGGGAGCTGTTTTTT. Supplemented by reference TRBV7-3 and TRBJ2-2, the full variable domain reads GAGVSQTPSNKVTEKGKYVELRCDPISGHTALYWYRQSLGQGPEFLIYFQGTGAADDSGLPNDRFFAVRPEGSVSTLKIQRTERGDSAVYLCASSLMASGNTGELFFGEGSRLTVL.

This chain joins TRBV19 and TRBJ1-5; 7 nucleotides align to TRBD1. In germline, CDR1 is LNHDA, CDR2 SQIVND (reference sequence). The CDR3 runs 16 residues. V lost 5 bases, J lost 0 bases, and 7 bases stayed unmatched. The CDR3 region is CASSAGTAYSNQPQHF. DNA of the CDR3: TGTGCCAGTAGTGCAGGGACAGCCTATAGCAATCAGCCCCAGCATTTT.

The chain has TRBV19 and TRBJ1-1; a possible D gene is TRBD1 (5 bases). Trimming pared 2 bases from V and 7 bases from J, leaving 11 bases between. Germline V gene sequence: CDR1 LNHDA, CDR2 SQIVND (reference sequence). The CDR3 loop spans 13 amino acids. CDR3 sequence reads: CASSIQSRDEAFF. The CDR3 nucleotides read TGTGCCAGTAGTATACAGTCCAGGGATGAAGCTTTCTTT. The complete variable domain, with remaining parts taken from reference TRBV19 and TRBJ1-1, reads DGGITQSPKYLFRKEGQNVTLSCEQNLNHDAMYWYRQDPGQGLRLIYYSQIVNDFQKGDIAEGYSVSREKKESFPLTVTSAQKNPTAFYLCASSIQSRDEAFFGQGTRLTVV.

The J gene is TRBJ2-2, the V gene TRBV4-3; a possible D gene is TRBD2 (6 bases). Trimming stripped 0 bases from V and 3 bases from J, with 11 bases between. The germline CDR1 and CDR2 sequences are LGHNA and YSLEER. CDR3 length: 16 residues. CDR3: CASSQDRWGDTGELFF. The CDR3 DNA sequence: TGCGCCAGCAGCCAAGATCGGTGGGGGGACACCGGGGAGCTGTTTTTT.

This chain uses TRBV7-3 with TRBJ2-5; 8 positions agree with TRBD2. The CDR3 extends over 15 amino acids. CDR1 and CDR2 (germline): SGHTA, FQGTGA. V shed 3 bases, J shed 1 base, and the junction held 4 bases outside the gene matches. CDR3: CASSFSGGAQETQYF. Written as DNA, the CDR3 is TGTGCCAGCAGCTTCAGCGGGGGCGCCCAAGAGACCCAGTACTTC.

The chain couples TRBV5-8 to TRBJ1-1; 12 bases are a match to TRBD1. This CDR3 comprises 16 residues. CDR1 and CDR2 (germline): SGHTS, YDEGEE. Trimming took 4 bases from V and 10 from J; bases not matched to a gene: 14. In DNA form, the CDR3 reads TGTGCCAGCAGCGCCGAACCGGGACAGGGGGCTGGGAGAGCTTTCTTT. Translating gives CASSAEPGQGAGRAFF.

J is TRBJ1-2 and V is TRBV29-1; unclear D gene. Germline lookup yields CDR1 SQVTM and CDR2 ANQGSEA. This CDR3 region has 13 residues. The V end was cut by 4 bases, the J end by 2 bases, with 11 bases between. CDR3 loop: CSVAGSPNYGYTF. The CDR3 coding sequence is TGCAGCGTTGCGGGGTCCCCCAACTATGGCTACACCTTC.

CDR3 sequence (DNA): TGTGCCAGCAGCCAAGGGGTGGGGGGTCGAGCCAAAAACATTCAGTACTTC. It specifies CASSQGVGGRAKNIQYF. The gene calls are TRBV14 and TRBJ2-4; tentative D call: TRBD2 (6 bases). CDR1 is SGHDN, CDR2 FVKESK, per germline. V lost 1 base to trimming and J lost 0 bases, with 13 bases between them. This CDR3 has 17 residues.

The chain links TRBV11-2 to TRBJ1-2; no definite D call. There are 13 residues in the CDR3. Trimming removed 5 bases at V and 5 bases at J, with 12 bases between. CDR1 is SGHAT and CDR2 is FQNNGV in the germline V gene. The CDR3 loop reads CASSRAGFYGYTF. DNA for the CDR3: TGTGCCAGCAGCCGTGCCGGTTTTTATGGCTACACCTTC.

V usage is TRBV28 and J usage is TRBJ2-3; D call uncertain. This CDR3 region has 18 residues. Germline V gene data show CDR1 as MDHEN and CDR2 as SYDVKM. Trimming stripped 3 bases from V and 3 bases from J, with 22 bases between. The CDR3 spells CASSFFPRLVGSTDTQYF. In nucleotides, the CDR3 is TGTGCCAGCAGTTTTTTCCCCCGGCTAGTTGGGTCTACAGATACGCAGTATTTT.

This clone has only a few counts. This chain links TRBV25-1 with TRBJ1-5; D ambiguous. V lost 4 bases, J lost 7 bases, and 17 bases lay in between. The CDR3 has 15 residues. Germline CDR1 and CDR2: MGHDK and SYGVNS. This CDR3 reads CASSVGGHGEQPQHF. The CDR3 DNA reads as TGTGCCAGCAGTGTAGGAGGGCATGGTGAGCAGCCCCAGCATTTT.

The rearrangement uses TRBV5-4 and TRBJ2-1, with 12 bases identical to TRBD2. From germline, CDR1 is SGHNT and CDR2 YYREEE (reference sequence). This CDR3 comprises 16 residues. With 0 bases clipped from V and 4 bases from J, the junction kept 2 bases outside the gene matches. The CDR3 spells CASSLELAGGYNEQFF. For the CDR3, the DNA is TGTGCCAGCAGCTTGGAGCTAGCGGGGGGGTACAATGAGCAGTTCTTC.

This clone was seen once. The chain has TRBV7-9 and TRBJ2-5; D gene unclear. With 1 base removed from V and 1 base from J, the gap between germline ends came to 4 bases. Germline-derived CDR1 and CDR2 are SEHNR and FQNEAQ (reference sequence). The CDR3 has 13 amino acids. CDR3 bases: TGTGCCAGCAGCTTAGGGCTCCAAGAGACCCAGTACTTC. Residues: CASSLGLQETQYF.

The rearrangement joins TRBV6-4 to TRBJ1-5; TRBD1 is a possible D gene (6 bases). Looked up from germline, CDR1 is MRHNA and CDR2 is SNTAGT. The CDR3 has 13 residues. The V and J ends lost 5 bases and 5 bases respectively, with 10 bases between them. CDR3 DNA: TGTGCCAGCAGTTTGGACAGAGATCAGCCCCAGCATTTT. This translates into CASSLDRDQPQHF.

In regard to this clone: The junction does not match germline at one end; this may be a read error. CDR3 DNA sequence: TGTGCCAGCAGTGAAGCGCTTCTGGGGCCCTTC. Amino acid sequence: CASSEALLGPF. The genes are TRBV2 and TRBJ1-2; D perhaps matches TRBD1 (5 bases). This CDR3 has 11 amino acids. CDR1 SNHLY and CDR2 FYNNEI come from the germline V gene. Using reference TRBV2 and TRBJ1-2 for the parts outside the CDR3, the full variable domain is EPEVTQTPSHQVTQMGQEVILRCVPISNHLYFYWYRQILGQKVEFLVSFYNNEISEKSEIFDDQFSVERPDGSNFTLKIRSTKLEDSAMYFCASSEALLGPFGSGTRLTVV.

The gene calls are TRBV5-1 and TRBJ1-1; 9 bases align to TRBD1. Germline CDR1 reads SGHRS; CDR2 reads YFSETQ. V was clipped by 5 bases and J by 3 bases; unmatched bases: 5. The CDR3 runs to 14 residues. This chain's CDR3 is CASRSRTGDTEAFF. CDR3 sequence (DNA): TGCGCCAGCAGATCCAGGACAGGGGACACTGAAGCTTTCTTT.

Only a few counts were recorded for this clone. This chain connects TRBV19 to TRBJ1-5, with 8 bases matching TRBD1. With 3 bases clipped from V and 2 bases from J, the junction kept 3 bases outside the gene matches. Germline V gene lookup returns CDR1 LNHDA and CDR2 SQIVND (reference sequence). The CDR3 is made up of 15 amino acids. The CDR3 spells CASSISTGGNQPQHF. CDR3 nucleotides: TGTGCCAGTAGTATTTCGACAGGGGGCAATCAGCCCCAGCATTTT.

J is TRBJ2-2 and V is TRBV9; 11 bases align to TRBD2. The germline gives CDR1 SGDLS, CDR2 YYNGEE. V shed 0 bases and J 4 bases; nucleotides not matched to a gene: 2. The CDR3 consists of 16 residues. CDR3 sequence (DNA): TGTGCCAGCAGCGTAGCTAGCGGGGGGATCACCGGGGAGCTGTTTTTT. Protein sequence: CASSVASGGITGELFF.

The chain has TRBV19 and TRBJ1-4; perhaps TRBD1 as D (5 bases). V was pared by 9 bases and J by 7 bases, with 18 bases between. CDR1 is LNHDA, CDR2 SQIVND, per germline (reference sequence). This CDR3 is built from 14 residues. CDR3 sequence: CASKKQVWAEKLFF. The CDR3 DNA reads as TGTGCCAGCAAGAAACAGGTCTGGGCTGAAAAACTGTTTTTT.

The V and J genes are TRBV4-1 and TRBJ1-4, with 7 bases matching TRBD1. The CDR3 contains 15 residues. CDR1 is MGHRA and CDR2 is YSYEKL in the germline V gene. Trimming removed 0 bases from V and 7 bases from J; junction bases left unmatched: 5. The CDR3 reads CASSQDRDSSEKLFF. CDR3 bases: TGCGCCAGCAGCCAAGATCGGGACAGTTCTGAAAAACTGTTTTTT.

CDR3 sequence (DNA): TGTGCCAGCAGCTTAGTGTACACAGATACGCAGTATTTT. Amino acid sequence: CASSLVYTDTQYF. V and J are TRBV7-2 and TRBJ2-3; D not resolved. V lost 1 base and J lost 2, with 4 bases in between. The CDR3 has 13 residues. Germline V CDR1 and CDR2: SGHTA, FQGNSA.

The chain links TRBV2 to TRBJ1-5, with D perhaps matching TRBD1 (5 bases). Per germline, CDR1 SNHLY and CDR2 FYNNEI. Trimming cost V 3 bases and J 0 bases, with 12 bases left between them. The CDR3 contains 16 residues. The CDR3 bases are TGTGCCAGCAGTGACCGACAGCCTGTTAGCAATCAGCCCCAGCATTTT. It codes for CASSDRQPVSNQPQHF.

The V call is TRBV5-1, the J call TRBJ1-2; D unclear. This CDR3 is 14 amino acids long. Trimming removed 0 bases at V and 4 bases at J, with 10 bases between. Per germline, CDR1 SGHRS and CDR2 YFSETQ. DNA for the CDR3: TGCGCCAGCAGCTTGGCTACGGGTATCTATGGCTACACCTTC. Its translation: CASSLATGIYGYTF.

The rearrangement links TRBV19 to TRBJ2-5; 9 bases map to TRBD1. The germline V gene has CDR1 LNHDA and CDR2 SQIVND (reference sequence). V lost 2 bases and J lost 5; bases outside the gene matches: 3. The CDR3 runs 14 residues. The CDR3 coding sequence is TGTGCCAGTAGTATAACAGGGGGCGAGGAGACCCAGTACTTC. Protein product: CASSITGGEETQYF.

This clone was found a few times. CDR3 loop: CASSDGSYPGANVLTF. For the CDR3, the DNA is TGTGCCAGCTCTGATGGCAGTTATCCTGGGGCCAACGTCCTGACTTTC. V usage is TRBV5-5 and J usage is TRBJ2-6; D not certain. CDR3 size: 16 residues. Germline-derived CDR1 and CDR2 are SGHKS and YYEKEE (reference sequence). V dropped 7 bases and J dropped 2 bases, with 16 bases sitting between them.

This clone is a singleton in its sample. The J gene is TRBJ1-1, the V gene TRBV19; tentative D call: TRBD1 (5 bases). This CDR3 is built from 15 residues. Germline CDR1 LNHDA, CDR2 SQIVND (reference sequence). V lost 5 bases to trimming and J lost 3 bases, with 16 bases between them. As DNA, the CDR3 is TGTGCCAGTAGTCTATGGACACGACAGTACACTGAAGCTTTCTTT. It translates to CASSLWTRQYTEAFF. Using reference TRBV19 and TRBJ1-1 for the parts outside the CDR3, the full variable domain is DGGITQSPKYLFRKEGQNVTLSCEQNLNHDAMYWYRQDPGQGLRLIYYSQIVNDFQKGDIAEGYSVSREKKESFPLTVTSAQKNPTAFYLCASSLWTRQYTEAFFGQGTRLTVV.

V is TRBV4-1 and J is TRBJ2-3; a possible D gene is TRBD2 (5 bases). CDR1 and CDR2 from the germline V gene are MGHRA and YSYEKL. The CDR3 runs 14 residues. Deletions cut 6 bases from V and 1 base from J, with 11 bases between. Written as DNA, the CDR3 is TGCGCCAGCAGTCTCTGGCGGGGCACAGATACGCAGTATTTT. It translates to CASSLWRGTDTQYF.

CDR3 protein: CASSLSRGDTGELFF. DNA of the CDR3: TGCGCCAGCAGCTTGTCCAGGGGAGACACCGGGGAGCTGTTTTTT. V and J are TRBV5-1 and TRBJ2-2; maybe TRBD1 (6 bases). The CDR3 covers 15 residues. Trimming left V 1 base short and J 3 bases short, with 10 bases between. CDR1 and CDR2 (germline): SGHRS, YFSETQ.

This clone has more than one count but fewer than ten. The chain couples TRBV4-3 to TRBJ2-5; 10 positions agree with TRBD2. This CDR3 has 16 amino acids. Germline V lookup: CDR1 LGHNA, CDR2 YSLEER. The V segment lost 0 bases and the J segment 5 bases; nucleotides outside the gene matches: 6. This chain's CDR3 is CASSQDPSGGAETQYF. CDR3 DNA sequence: TGCGCCAGCAGCCAAGATCCAAGCGGGGGGGCGGAGACCCAGTACTTC.

The chain couples TRBV6-5 to TRBJ1-5, with D perhaps matching TRBD1 (5 bases). The CDR3 is 15 residues long. CDR1 and CDR2 (germline): MNHEY, SVGAGI. V lost 2 bases to trimming and J lost 3 bases, with 11 bases between them. The CDR3 loop reads CASSYTPGYNQPQHF. In DNA form, the CDR3 reads TGTGCCAGCAGTTACACCCCAGGGTACAATCAGCCCCAGCATTTT.